Listed below are T cell receptor beta chains from one sample, sequenced in a study of T cell repertoires in cytomegalovirus infection. Using its own MiXCR run on the reads, TCRdb lists one record per CDR3 protein. Found here are about 830,000 distinct CDR3 sequences, 32% of them singletons; the top ten hold 9.5% to 15%. Their cognate antigens are unknown. This material consisted of cultured CD8+ T cells from PBMCs, taken from culture after CMV antigen stimulation. Receptors were obtained from a human donor in good health (CMV status not recorded). Some clones in this sample may be carry-over from other donors' samples. Each CDR3 is given with its conserved first and last residue. A D gene is named only where the DNA matches it firmly. Size is omitted from some rows. Given values are once, few, many or a class for expanded clones.

length	D	V	J	size	DNA	CDR3
14	NA	TRBV4-1	TRBJ2-2	NA	TGCGCCAGCAGCCAGGGGCCGAGCTCCGGGGAGCTGTTTTTT	CASSQGPSSGELFF
15	NA	TRBV6-5	TRBJ2-3	few	TGTGCCAGCAGTACGATCGGGGAGAGCACAGATACGCAGTATTTT	CASSTIGESTDTQYF
19	TRBD1	TRBV7-6	TRBJ2-3	NA	TGTGCCAGCAGCTTACGGGTTCCCCACAGACAGGGAAATTCGGATACGCAGTATTTT	CASSLRVPHRQGNSDTQYF
14	TRBD1	TRBV7-2	TRBJ1-1	NA	TGTGCCAGCAGCGAAAGGACAGGGGTATTTGAAGCTTTCTTT	CASSERTGVFEAFF
17	NA	TRBV7-3	TRBJ2-7	once	TGTGCCAGCTCCTGGGGGGGGGGCCCTTCCTCAAACTACGAGCAGTACTTC	CASSWGGGPSSNYEQYF
14	NA	TRBV7-3	TRBJ2-5	NA	TGTGCCAGCAGCGCCCAGCGGGCAAGAGAGACCCAGTACTTC	CASSAQRARETQYF
16	TRBD1	TRBV7-6	TRBJ2-3	NA	TGTGCCAGCAGCCTTCGGACAGGAACTAGCACAGATACGCAGTATTTT	CASSLRTGTSTDTQYF
14	NA	TRBV4-3	TRBJ1-2	NA	TGCGCCAGCAGCCAGGGGGGCTCACCTCCCTTCTACACCTTC	CASSQGGSPPFYTF
14	TRBD1	TRBV19	TRBJ1-1	NA	TGTGCCAGTGATCGTAGGGGGCTCGACACTGAAGCTTTCTTT	CASDRRGLDTEAFF
14	TRBD2	TRBV6-5	TRBJ2-5	few	TGTGCCAGCAGTTACAGGAGGGGAGGGGAGACCCAGTACTTC	CASSYRRGGETQYF
11	NA	TRBV7-9	TRBJ2-7	few	TGTGCCAGCAGCTCCCCTTCGGGGCAGTACTTC	CASSSPSGQYF
15	TRBD2	TRBV4-1	TRBJ2-1	few	TGCGCCAGCAGCCATCGGGGGGGGCTCTACAATGAGCAGTTCTTC	CASSHRGGLYNEQFF
15	TRBD1	TRBV12-3/TRBV12-4	TRBJ1-2	NA	TGTGCCAGCAGTTTCGGACAGGGGGGGAGACACGGCTACACCTTC	CASSFGQGGRHGYTF
15	NA	TRBV27	TRBJ2-7	NA	TGTGCCAGCAGTCTGACCGGGACCGCCTCCTACGAGCAGTACTTC	CASSLTGTASYEQYF
15	NA	TRBV28	TRBJ1-4	NA	TGTGCCAGCAGTTTAAGGCGGGAGGTCGTTGAAAAACTGTTTTTT	CASSLRREVVEKLFF
13	NA	TRBV6-1	TRBJ2-5	few	TGTGCCAGCGAGAAGCGTATCCAAGAGACCCAGTACTTC	CASEKRIQETQYF
17	TRBD1	TRBV12-5	TRBJ1-1	NA	TGTGCTAGTGGTTTTGGAACAGGGGAGGTAGCGAACACTGAAGCTTTCTTT	CASGFGTGEVANTEAFF
14	NA	TRBV10-3	TRBJ1-2	NA	TGTGCCATCAGTGAGTCGAGGGAGTTTCCCCGGTACACCTTC	CAISESREFPRYTF
18	NA	TRBV28	TRBJ2-4	NA	TGTGCCAGCAGTTTCCCGACTTCGGGGGGCAAAGCCAAAAACATTCAGTACTTC	CASSFPTSGGKAKNIQYF
14	NA	TRBV29-1	TRBJ2-1	NA	TGCAGCGTTGAGGCCAGGGGGGTCCACAATGAGCAGTTCTTC	CSVEARGVHNEQFF
15	NA	TRBV5-6	TRBJ1-1	NA	TGTGCCAGCAGCCCGGCGGTCAGAAGCCGCACTGAAGCTTTCTTT	CASSPAVRSRTEAFF
15	TRBD1	TRBV7-9	TRBJ1-1	many	TGTGCCAGCAGCTTAGCGGGACAGATGAACACTGAAGCTTTCTTT	CASSLAGQMNTEAFF
16	NA	TRBV15	TRBJ1-5	NA	TGTGCCACCAGCGGAGCCCACCCGGCAGTCGGTCAGCCCCAGCATTTT	CATSGAHPAVGQPQHF
11	NA	TRBV11-2	TRBJ2-2	NA	TGTGCCAGCACCGCGCACGGGGAGCTGTTTTTT	CASTAHGELFF
13	NA	TRBV27	TRBJ2-3	NA	TGTGCCAGCATCTCCACCCCAACAGATACGCAGTATTTT	CASISTPTDTQYF
20	NA	TRBV7-5	TRBJ1-5	NA	NA	CISVPEAPWSGGHDNQPQHF
12	NA	TRBV2	TRBJ2-5	few	TGTGCCAGCGGTGACTCTTTGGAGACCCAGTACTTC	CASGDSLETQYF
14	NA	TRBV19	TRBJ2-2	NA	TGTGCCAGTAGTTGGGGTTTTGCCACCGGGGAGCTGTTTTTT	CASSWGFATGELFF
13	NA	TRBV7-6	TRBJ1-2	few	TGTGCCAGCAGCCGATCCGCGTTGAATGGCTACACCTTC	CASSRSALNGYTF
16	TRBD2	TRBV6-8	TRBJ2-3	NA	TGTGCCAGCTCGACTAGCGGGAGGGCCTCCACAGATACGCAGTATTTT	CASSTSGRASTDTQYF
14	NA	TRBV12-3/TRBV12-4	TRBJ2-5	NA	TGTGCCAGCAGTTTAGGAGGGTCCCCCAGAGACCAGTACTTC	CASSLGGSPRDQYF
16	NA	TRBV2	TRBJ1-4	NA	TGTGCCAGCAGTGAAGGGACCATCACTCCAGGGGAAAAACTGTTTTTT	CASSEGTITPGEKLFF
16	TRBD2	TRBV7-6	TRBJ2-2	NA	TGTGCAACCCAGGCCCCGGGGGGGGCCAACCCCGGGGAGCTGTTTTTT	CATQAPGGANPGELFF